This is a list of T cell receptor beta chains from one sample in a study of T-cell memory formation after mild COVID-19. TCRdb fed the 5' RACE reads into MiXCR, producing one record per CDR3 protein. Here the sample spans hundreds of thousands of distinct CDR3 sequences, over 7% being singletons. The material sequenced was PBMCs or a T cell subset sorted from them (not recorded which). The receptors were gathered from a man aged 18-30 years who had mild COVID-19 (a few samples of this study predate the infection). Cell type and time point are not known. CDR3s include the opening cysteine and the closing phenylalanine or tryptophan. D genes are given only for firm matches. Clone size appears in some rows only: once, few, many, or a class for an expanded clone.

j_call | v_call | d_call | clone_size | cdr3_aa | cdr3_nt
TRBJ2-3 | TRBV7-2 | NA | few | CASSGRDMGETDTQYF | TGTGCCAGCAGCGGACGGGACATGGGGGAAACAGATACGCAGTATTTT
TRBJ2-7 | TRBV4-2 | NA | many | CASSQVDTLFYEQYF | TGTGCCAGCAGCCAAGTAGATACCTTATTCTACGAGCAGTACTTC
TRBJ2-1 | TRBV7-2 | NA | many | CASSLDQDEQFF | TGTGCCAGCAGCTTAGATCAAGATGAGCAGTTCTTC
TRBJ2-3 | TRBV7-3 | NA | many | CASSLGVGTQYF | TGTGCCAGCAGCTTAGGAGTCGGTACGCAGTATTTT
TRBJ2-2 | TRBV7-9 | NA | few | CASSPKGVRTGELFF | TGTGCCAGCAGCCCGAAAGGGGTGCGTACCGGGGAGCTGTTTTTT
TRBJ1-2 | TRBV4-3 | NA | few | CASSQDGTSFGYTF | TGCGCCAGCAGCCAAGACGGCACCTCTTTTGGCTACACCTTC
TRBJ1-1 | TRBV12-3/TRBV12-4 | NA | few | CASSLNGGPWNTEAFF | TGTGCCAGCAGTTTAAACGGAGGCCCGTGGAACACTGAAGCTTTCTTT
TRBJ2-5 | TRBV7-9 | NA | NA | CAHGQGPVETQYF | TGTGCCCATGGTCAGGGGCCTGTGGAGACCCAGTACTTC
TRBJ2-3 | TRBV5-1 | NA | NA | CASSSQGPSTDTQYF | TGCGCCAGCAGCTCGCAGGGCCCTAGCACAGATACGCAGTATTTT
TRBJ1-6 | TRBV12-3/TRBV12-4 | NA | many | CASSFGDGLNSPLHF | TGTGCCAGCAGTTTTGGGGACGGACTGAATTCACCCCTCCACTTT
TRBJ2-5 | TRBV5-1 | TRBD1 | NA | CASRPGQLSPETQYF | TGCGCCAGCCGGCCGGGACAGCTCTCTCCAGAGACCCAGTACTTC
TRBJ1-1 | TRBV4-2 | NA | few | CASSQDGQGKAFF | TGTGCCAGCAGCCAAGATGGGCAGGGTAAAGCTTTCTTT
TRBJ2-7 | TRBV5-1 | NA | NA | CASSMESGVGEQYF | TGCGCCAGCAGCATGGAGTCGGGGGTTGGGGAGCAGTACTTC
TRBJ2-5 | TRBV9 | NA | NA | CASSVGTVPQETQYF | TGTGCCAGCAGCGTAGGGACAGTCCCCCAAGAGACCCAGTACTTC
TRBJ1-3 | TRBV30 | NA | NA | CAWSPRGVRGNTIYF | TGTGCCTGGAGTCCCCGAGGGGTGAGAGGAAACACCATATATTTT
TRBJ2-7 | TRBV5-1 | TRBD1 | NA | CASSWTGERYEQYF | TGCGCCAGCAGTTGGACAGGGGAGAGGTACGAGCAGTACTTC
TRBJ2-5 | TRBV4-3 | NA | NA | CASSQTRGETQYF | TGCGCCAGCAGCCAAACACGTGGTGAGACCCAGTACTTC
TRBJ2-7 | TRBV6-5 | NA | NA | CATKRGRSYEQYF | TGTGCCACCAAAAGGGGCCGCTCCTACGAGCAGTACTTC
TRBJ2-1 | TRBV7-9 | TRBD2 | few | CASSSGLAGTSYNEQFF | TGTGCCAGCAGCTCGGGACTAGCGGGGACCTCCTACAATGAGCAGTTCTTC
TRBJ2-2 | TRBV12-3/TRBV12-4 | NA | many | CASRGSGAGELFF | TGTGCCAGTAGGGGTAGCGGAGCCGGGGAGCTGTTTTTT
TRBJ2-7 | TRBV7-9 | TRBD1 | NA | CASSFTGTGTDEQYF | TGTGCCAGCAGCTTCACCGGGACAGGGACCGACGAGCAGTACTTC
TRBJ2-6 | TRBV5-6 | NA | many | CASSTDYSGANVLTF | TGTGCCAGCAGCACGGACTACTCTGGGGCCAACGTCCTGACTTTC
TRBJ2-5 | TRBV12-3/TRBV12-4 | NA | many | CASSLWTVQETQYF | TGTGCCAGCAGTTTGTGGACAGTCCAAGAGACCCAGTACTTC
TRBJ1-2 | TRBV20-1 | TRBD1 | few | CSAGGTANYGYTF | TGCAGTGCTGGGGGGACAGCTAACTATGGCTACACCTTC
TRBJ2-3 | TRBV11-2 | NA | many | CASSLAQYTDTQYF | TGTGCCAGCAGCTTAGCCCAGTACACAGATACGCAGTATTTT
TRBJ2-1 | TRBV5-1 | TRBD1 | many | CASSRSGQGYYNEQFF | TGCGCCAGCAGCCGATCGGGACAGGGGTATTACAATGAGCAGTTCTTC
TRBJ2-7 | TRBV27 | TRBD1 | few | CASRPGQGRGEQYF | TGTGCCAGCAGACCAGGACAGGGAAGGGGCGAGCAGTACTTC
TRBJ1-4 | TRBV6-5 | NA | NA | CASSYSGTWAEKLFF | TGTGCCAGCAGTTACTCCGGGACATGGGCCGAAAAACTGTTTTTT
TRBJ1-5 | TRBV7-8 | TRBD1 | many | CASSRDRSSYSNQPQHF | TGTGCCAGCAGTAGGGACAGGAGTTCTTATAGCAATCAGCCCCAGCATTTT
TRBJ2-3 | TRBV19 | NA | few | CASSIARTDTQYF | TGTGCCAGTAGTATTGCTAGAACAGATACGCAGTATTTT